Each of the 18 T cell receptor beta chains below was sequenced from the same sample in a study of cytomegalovirus exposure and HLA in healthy donors. In the PCR, 60 Vbeta and 13 Jbeta primers were used. Clones were sequenced by immunoSEQ multiplex PCR, and TCRdb holds only the in-frame ones, with some missing. The data contain about 55,000 clones, about 80% of them singletons. The sample comprised PBMCs. The source of these receptors is a female donor in good health and CMV-seronegative.

The CDR3 spells CASSQDLGGGVLDTQYF. For the CDR3, the DNA is TGCGCCAGCAGCCAGGACCTGGGGGGGGGAGTGCTGGATACGCAGTATTTT. The chain joins TRBV4-3 to TRBJ2-3; 7 bases line up with TRBD2. Trimming at V came to 3 bases and at J to 6 bases, leaving 15 bases not matched to a gene. The CDR3 is made up of 17 amino acids. In germline, CDR1 is LGHNA, CDR2 YSLEER.

V gene TRBV4-3 combines with J gene TRBJ2-3; D not resolved. The CDR3 is made up of 15 amino acids. Germline CDR1 LGHNA, CDR2 YSLEER. The V end was cut by 1 base, the J end by 0 bases, with 8 bases between. CDR3 in amino acids: CASSQADISTDTQYF. Written as DNA, the CDR3 is TGCGCCAGCAGCCAAGCAGATATTAGCACAGATACGCAGTATTTT.

CDR3 residues: CSADDSPNYGYTF. The DNA of the CDR3 is TGCAGCGCGGACGACAGCCCTAACTATGGCTACACCTTC. The rearrangement joins TRBV29-1 to TRBJ1-2, with TRBD1 as a possible D gene (5 bases). The CDR3 contains 13 residues. CDR1 SQVTM and CDR2 ANQGSEA come from the germline V gene. The V end lost 7 bases, the J end lost 0 bases, and 12 bases lay between the germline ends.

The sample holds a few counts of this clone. This chain links TRBV2 with TRBJ1-3; D ambiguous. CDR1 and CDR2 from the germline V gene are SNHLY and FYNNEI. The CDR3 is made up of 14 amino acids. V was shortened by 6 bases and J by 4 bases, with 13 bases between the two germline ends. This CDR3 is CASSLVGTGNTIYF. The CDR3 DNA reads TGTGCCAGCAGCCTAGTGGGTACCGGAAACACCATATATTTT. Based on the CDR3 plus reference TRBV2 and TRBJ1-3, the full variable domain is EPEVTQTPSHQVTQMGQEVILRCVPISNHLYFYWYRQILGQKVEFLVSFYNNEISEKSEIFDDQFSVERPDGSNFTLKIRSTKLEDSAMYFCASSLVGTGNTIYFGEGSWLTVV.

The genes are TRBV6-5 and TRBJ2-5; D is possibly TRBD2 (5 bases). CDR1 and CDR2 (germline): MNHEY, SVGAGI. With 6 bases removed from V and 0 bases from J, the gap between germline ends came to 11 bases. This CDR3 comprises 14 residues. For the CDR3, the DNA is TGTGCCAGCAGCGGGGTGGACCACCAAGAGACCCAGTACTTC. It is translated as CASSGVDHQETQYF.

This chain uses TRBV12-5 with TRBJ2-7; 10 bases line up with TRBD1. This CDR3 is 15 amino acids long. The J segment lost 6 bases and the V segment lost 8 bases, leaving 13 bases of the junction unmatched. Germline V gene lookup returns CDR1 LGHNT and CDR2 FRNRAP. CDR3 coding DNA: TGTGCTAGTTCCTATCCAGTTGACAGGGGGCGCGAGCAGTACTTC. Translated: CASSYPVDRGREQYF. Filled out from reference TRBV12-5 and TRBJ2-7, the complete variable domain reads DARVTQTPRHKVTEMGQEVTMRCQPILGHNTVFWYRQTMMQGLELLAYFRNRAPLDDSGMPKDRFSAEMPDATLATLKIQPSEPRDSAVYFCASSYPVDRGREQYFGPGTRLTVT.

V and J are TRBV6-6 and TRBJ1-2; 9 bases fit TRBD1. V lost 3 bases, J lost 5 bases, and 7 bases stayed unmatched. This CDR3 comprises 15 residues. Germline assignment: CDR1 MNHNY and CDR2 SVGAGI (reference sequence). The CDR3 is CASSYLQGAGYGYTF. Here the CDR3 DNA reads TGTGCCAGCAGTTATTTACAGGGGGCTGGTTATGGCTACACCTTC.

The chain combines TRBV4-3 with TRBJ2-3, with a weak D call TRBD2 (5 bases). The CDR3 runs to 15 residues. Between the trimmed V and J ends, which lost 1 base and 3 bases, there was a span of 11 bases. Germline V gene lookup returns CDR1 LGHNA and CDR2 YSLEER. The DNA for the CDR3 is TGCGCCAGCAGCCAAGGCGCGGGTGCGACAGATACGCAGTATTTT. Protein sequence: CASSQGAGATDTQYF.

As concerns this clone: The same CDR3 is also encoded by other DNA sequences in this sample. This chain links TRBV6-5 with TRBJ1-2; 9 nucleotides agree with TRBD1. The CDR3 runs to 15 residues. V was pared by 0 bases and J by 2 bases, with 1 base of the junction left unmatched. From germline, CDR1 is MNHEY and CDR2 SVGAGI. The CDR3 reads CASSYSGTGNYGYTF. The CDR3 DNA is TGTGCCAGCAGTTACTCGGGGACAGGGAACTATGGCTACACCTTC.

The chain links TRBV10-3 to TRBJ2-7; TRBD1 agrees at 8 bases. With V trimmed by 3 bases and J by 1 base, 8 bases remained unmatched. Germline V lookup: CDR1 ENHRY, CDR2 SYGVKD. The CDR3 is 16 residues long. The CDR3 DNA sequence: TGTGCCATCAGTGATATGACACAGGGGGGTTCCTACGAGCAGTACTTC. As protein: CAISDMTQGGSYEQYF.

The chain recombines TRBV7-9 with TRBJ1-1; D gene uncertain. From germline, CDR1 is SEHNR and CDR2 FQNEAQ (reference sequence). The length of the CDR3 is 18 residues. V was cut by 3 bases and J by 1 base, with 21 bases left in between. The CDR3 spells CASSLLPWGPEGNTEAFF. CDR3 nucleotide sequence: TGTGCCAGCAGCTTGCTCCCGTGGGGTCCGGAGGGGAACACTGAAGCTTTCTTT.

The chain is built from TRBV4-1 and TRBJ1-2; possible D gene TRBD1, 6 bases. Trimming shortened V by 0 bases and J by 8 bases, and 16 bases separated the two germline ends. Germline V gene data show CDR1 as MGHRA and CDR2 as YSYEKL. This CDR3 is 15 amino acids long. The CDR3 DNA is TGCGCCAGCAGCCAAGAGGTAGGGGGGGCAGAAGGCTACACCTTC. Amino acids: CASSQEVGGAEGYTF.

V usage is TRBV7-9 and J usage is TRBJ1-1; the D gene is possibly TRBD1 (6 bases). CDR1 SEHNR and CDR2 FQNEAQ come from the germline V gene (reference sequence). There are 14 residues in the CDR3. V was shortened by 6 bases and J by 1 base, with 12 bases between the two germline ends. This CDR3 is CASRQGLRNTEAFF. DNA of the CDR3: TGTGCCAGCAGACAGGGCCTCCGGAACACTGAAGCTTTCTTT.

The CDR3 reads CASSVGQGTNYGYTF. CDR3 in DNA: TGCGCCAGCAGCGTCGGACAGGGAACGAACTATGGCTACACCTTC. This rearrangement joins TRBV5-1 to TRBJ1-2; 8 nucleotides align to TRBD1. The junction had 7 bases not matched to a gene; V was cut back by 4 bases and J by 2 bases. CDR3 length: 15 residues. Looked up from germline, CDR1 is SGHRS and CDR2 is YFSETQ.

This rearrangement joins TRBV5-6 to TRBJ2-5; D remains unclear. The DNA matches TRBJ2-7 better at its end, which makes the J call doubtful. The length of the CDR3 is 15 residues. Per the germline V gene, CDR1 is SGHDT and CDR2 is YYEEEE. CDR3 coding DNA: TGTGCCAGCAGCTTGGGTGCGGTGAGCTCCTACGAGCAGTACTTC. Amino acids: CASSLGAVSSYEQYF.

The chain couples TRBV30 to TRBJ2-5; 12 nucleotides line up with TRBD2. The CDR3 contains 14 residues. J was trimmed by 5 bases and V by 8 bases; bases with no gene match: 9. CDR1 GTSNPN and CDR2 SVGIG come from the germline V gene (reference sequence). The CDR3 coding sequence is TGTGCCATCCGACTAGCGGGGGCCCCGGAGACCCAGTACTTC. It is translated as CAIRLAGAPETQYF.

This clone has a handful of counts. The rearrangement links TRBV30 to TRBJ1-3; D remains ambiguous. CDR1 and CDR2 (germline): GTSNPN, SVGIG (reference sequence). Trimming stripped 4 bases from V and 0 bases from J, with 7 bases between. There are 13 residues in the CDR3. This CDR3 is CAWKQSSGNTIYF. The CDR3 DNA is TGTGCCTGGAAACAGAGCTCTGGAAACACCATATATTTT.

As DNA, the CDR3 is TGTGCCAGCAGCCCAGCATCGGGGGAGAGTGAAGCTTTCTTT. Residues: CASSPASGESEAFF. The J gene is TRBJ1-1, the V gene TRBV9; perhaps TRBD1 as D (5 bases). CDR3 length equals 14 residues. The V end was cut by 4 bases, the J end by 7 bases, with 17 bases between. Looked up from germline, CDR1 is SGDLS and CDR2 is YYNGEE.